This T cell receptor (beta chain) is from a study of CD8 T cell repertoires and HIV-1 epitope variants. A note on this clone: Its antigen is undetermined.

Findings and limits, study-wide: Ten or so TCR beta clonotypes were antigen-specific, roughly 6 apparently recognizing autologous or escape variants.

The CDR3 sequence is 15 residues long. Trimming took off 4 bases at V and 4 bases at J, with 14 bases between the two ends. Germline values: CDR1 MNHNS, CDR2 SASEGT. Assay used: immunoSEQ multiplex PCR; TCRdb lists only in-frame clones, some missing. Here the sample spans under 7,000 clones, roughly 60% being singletons. This sequence was found in a male donor with HIV. Input material: cultured CD8+ T cells derived from PBMCs. The chain joins TRBV6-1 to TRBJ1-5; D gene uncertain. The CDR3 DNA is TGTGCCAGCAGTGTTCTTATCCAGGCAAATCAGCCCCAGCATTTT. Translating gives CASSVLIQANQPQHF.